These 3 T cell receptor beta chains were sequenced from one sample in a study of spatial heterogeneity in lung cancer (dated by TCRdb to between 2018 and 2021). Interpreted using the paper, the time point label stands for: sample taken at primary tumor resection. TCR sequencing used whole RNA extracted from tumor and nontumor lung tissue, or from cryopreserved PBMC samples, without cell sorting. The library was built by means of 5' RACE. This sample was sequenced with a NextSeq 500. Through fastp at Q25 and MiXCR, TCRdb rebuilt clones from the public reads, retaining in-frame beta chains. Rows are unified per CDR3 protein, each entry keeping the most common DNA and genes. Across this sample there are 50,000 to 65,000 distinct CDR3 sequences, with around 8.2% seen only once. The ten largest make up about 16% of the sample. The sequencing used PBMCs, collected at surgery. The source of these receptors is a female donor with early-stage non-small cell lung cancer.

This clonotype was detected a few times. The rearrangement links TRBV14 to TRBJ2-7; the D is unclear. The germline V gene has CDR1 SGHDN and CDR2 FVKESK. The CDR3 is 16 amino acids. Trimming pared 2 bases from V and 2 bases from J, leaving 16 bases between. CDR3 sequence (DNA): TGTGCCAGCAGCCAATCCGGTGCATCCGAGGCCTACGAGCAGTACTTC. Encoded protein: CASSQSGASEAYEQYF.

This chain uses TRBV5-1 with TRBJ1-1; the D is unclear. Germline V gene data show CDR1 as SGHRS and CDR2 as YFSETQ. This CDR3 contains 15 residues. V was clipped by 0 bases and J by 3 bases, with 12 bases between them. CDR3 protein: CASSLGLAADTEAFF. For the CDR3, the DNA is TGCGCCAGCAGCTTGGGCCTGGCCGCCGACACTGAAGCTTTCTTT.

This clonotype has only a few counts. The chain joins TRBV19 to TRBJ1-1, with D hard to call. V was pared by 5 bases and J by 1 base, with 11 bases between. The length of the CDR3 is 14 residues. In germline, CDR1 is LNHDA, CDR2 SQIVND (reference sequence). Written as DNA, the CDR3 is TGTGCCAGTAGTTTATTGGAACCGAACACTGAAGCTTTCTTT. This translates into CASSLLEPNTEAFF.